The 6 T cell receptor beta chains listed next were all sequenced from one sample in a study of vaccination and CD4 T cells after COVID-19. The sample's treatment: approximately nine-day PBMC culture with coronavirus spike peptide pools or control peptides (ViraFEST assay). The study sequenced cultured CD4+ T cell DNA using the Oncomine TCR Beta short-read assay. Each CDR3 protein is one row after TCRdb ran MiXCR on the PCR reads. In the table there are about 16,000 distinct CDR3 sequences, 72% of which are singletons. No antigen is known for these receptors. The source material was CD4+ T cells from blood, cultured in vitro. The origin of the receptors is a human donor who had recovered from COVID-19.

The chain employs TRBV7-2 and TRBJ2-1; 15 nucleotides agree with TRBD2. In germline, CDR1 is SGHTA, CDR2 FQGNSA. CDR3 size: 17 residues. With 5 bases clipped from V and 7 bases from J, the junction kept 9 bases outside the gene matches. The CDR3 DNA reads as TGTGCCAGCAGCCAACGGACTAGCGGGAGGGCTAGTAATGAGCAGTTCTTC. Protein: CASSQRTSGRASNEQFF.

The chain employs TRBV2 and TRBJ1-1; D ambiguous. Trimming removed 6 bases at V and 4 bases at J, with 15 bases between. CDR1 and CDR2 from the germline V gene are SNHLY and FYNNEI. This CDR3 is built from 14 residues. The CDR3 here is CASREGAGTTEAFF. In DNA form, the CDR3 reads TGTGCCAGCAGGGAGGGCGCGGGAACCACTGAAGCTTTCTTT. Supplemented by reference TRBV2 and TRBJ1-1, the full variable domain reads EPEVTQTPSHQVTQMGQEVILRCVPISNHLYFYWYRQILGQKVEFLVSFYNNEISEKSEIFDDQFSVERPDGSNFTLKIRSTKLEDSAMYFCASREGAGTTEAFFGQGTRLTVV.

The rearrangement links TRBV20-1 to TRBJ2-7; 10 bases map to TRBD2. J was trimmed by 4 bases and V by 7 bases; bases with no gene match: 10. The CDR3 sequence is 14 residues long. Germline CDR1 is DFQATT and CDR2 is SNEGSKA (reference sequence). CDR3 protein: CSVPPLAGVYEQYF. The DNA of the CDR3 is TGCAGTGTTCCGCCCCTAGCGGGAGTTTACGAGCAGTACTTC.

The chain joins TRBV6-1 to TRBJ1-5, with a weak D call TRBD1 (6 bases). The CDR3 covers 18 residues. Trimming left V 6 bases short and J 4 bases short, with 25 bases between. CDR1 and CDR2 from the germline V gene are MNHNS and SASEGT. The CDR3 spells CASSYLAGGLAANQPQHF. In nucleotides, the CDR3 is TGTGCCAGCAGCTATCTAGCGGGGGGGCTCGCTGCGAATCAGCCCCAGCATTTT.

This sequence joins TRBV5-8 and TRBJ1-5; 7 bases align to TRBD1. The germline V gene encodes CDR1 SGHTS and CDR2 YDEGEE. CDR3 length: 16 residues. Trimming took 6 bases from V and 5 from J; bases not matched to a gene: 14. In nucleotides, the CDR3 is TGTGCCAGCACCAGGAGGGGTGAGGGGGCCCATCAGCCCCAGCATTTT. Its protein product is CASTRRGEGAHQPQHF. The entire variable domain, with the rest obtained from reference TRBV5-8 and TRBJ1-5, is as follows: EAGVTQSPTHLIKTRGQQATLRCSPISGHTSVYWYQQALGLGLQFLLWYDEGEERNRGNFPPRFSGRQFPNYSSELNVNALELEDSALYLCASTRRGEGAHQPQHFGDGTRLSIL.

This clonotype was recorded a few times. This chain uses TRBV20-1 with TRBJ1-1, with 7 nucleotides matching TRBD1. Germline CDR1 and CDR2: DFQATT and SNEGSKA (reference sequence). The CDR3 sequence is 14 residues long. The trim removed 0 bases at V and 6 bases at J, leaving 7 bases unmatched. The CDR3 region has the DNA TGCAGTGCTAGAGATTCGGACAGGCCCCCTGAAGCTTTCTTT. Encoded protein: CSARDSDRPPEAFF.